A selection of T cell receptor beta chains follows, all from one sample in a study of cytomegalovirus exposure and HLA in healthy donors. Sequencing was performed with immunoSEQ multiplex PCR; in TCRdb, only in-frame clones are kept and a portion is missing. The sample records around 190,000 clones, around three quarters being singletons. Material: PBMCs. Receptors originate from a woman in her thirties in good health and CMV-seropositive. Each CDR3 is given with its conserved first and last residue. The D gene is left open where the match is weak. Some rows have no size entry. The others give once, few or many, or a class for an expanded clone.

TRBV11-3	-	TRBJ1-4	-	CASSPGGQGHEKLFF	TGTGCCAGCAGCCCCGGGGGGCAGGGTCATGAAAAACTGTTTTTT
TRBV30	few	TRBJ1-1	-	CAWSVMGIGNTEAFF	TGTGCCTGGAGTGTAATGGGCATCGGGAACACTGAAGCTTTCTTT
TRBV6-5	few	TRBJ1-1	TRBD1	CASSYGAGGTEAFF	TGTGCCAGCAGTTACGGGGCAGGGGGCACTGAAGCTTTCTTT
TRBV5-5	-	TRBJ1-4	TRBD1	CASSLVGQMTNEKLFF	TGTGCCAGCAGCTTGGTGGGACAGATGACCAATGAAAAACTGTTTTTT
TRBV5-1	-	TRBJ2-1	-	CASSLDPNQFF	TGCGCCAGCAGCCTGGACCCTAATCAGTTCTTC
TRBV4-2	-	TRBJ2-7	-	CASSSLSGPSPSYEQYF	TGTGCCAGCAGCTCCCTCTCTGGGCCCTCCCCTTCCTACGAGCAGTACTTC
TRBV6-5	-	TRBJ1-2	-	CASSPDGQIYGYTF	TGTGCCAGCAGTCCCGACGGACAGATTTATGGCTACACCTTC
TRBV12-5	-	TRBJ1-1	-	CASGLGPMNTEAFF	TGTGCTAGTGGTTTGGGGCCGATGAACACTGAAGCTTTCTTT
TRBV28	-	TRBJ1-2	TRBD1	CASSPQTGGYYGYTF	TGTGCCAGCAGTCCACAAACAGGGGGCTACTATGGCTACACCTTC
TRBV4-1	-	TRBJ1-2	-	CASSHLEGRRDGYTF	TGCGCCAGCAGCCACCTCGAAGGCAGGAGGGATGGCTACACCTTC
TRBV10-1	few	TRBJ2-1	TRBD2	CASSGLAGSNEQFF	TGCGCCAGCAGCGGGCTAGCGGGGAGCAATGAGCAGTTCTTC
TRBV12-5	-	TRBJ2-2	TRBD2	CASGPGGYYGELFF	TGTGCTAGTGGTCCGGGAGGTTACTACGGGGAGCTGTTTTTT
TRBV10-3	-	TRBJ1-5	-	CAIRPSGFNQPQHF	TGTGCCATCAGGCCCAGCGGCTTCAATCAGCCCCAGCATTTT
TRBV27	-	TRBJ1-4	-	CASSLPFLLKTTNEKLFF	TGTGCCAGCAGTTTACCCTTTCTTCTAAAGACAACTAATGAAAAACTGTTTTTT
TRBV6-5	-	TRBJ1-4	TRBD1	CASRTSGTGGEKLFF	TGTGCCAGCAGGACCTCCGGGACAGGGGGTGAAAAACTGTTTTTT
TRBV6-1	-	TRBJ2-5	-	CASSERSSRETQYF	TGTGCCAGCAGTGAACGGAGTTCTCGTGAGACCCAGTACTTC
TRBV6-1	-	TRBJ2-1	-	CASSEARYEQFF	TGTGCCAGCAGTGAAGCGCGGTATGAGCAGTTCTTC
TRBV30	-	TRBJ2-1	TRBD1	CAWSLRQGAYNEQFF	TGTGCCTGGAGCCTGAGACAGGGGGCTTACAATGAGCAGTTCTTC
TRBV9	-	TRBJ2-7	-	CASSPGTSRAYEQYF	TGTGCCAGCAGCCCAGGGACTTCGAGGGCCTACGAGCAGTACTTC
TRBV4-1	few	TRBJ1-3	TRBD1	CASSLQRTGSSGNTIYF	TGCGCCAGCAGCCTTCAACGGACAGGGTCGTCCGGAAACACCATATATTTT
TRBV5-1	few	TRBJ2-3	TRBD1	CASSLAQGAGTDTQYF	TGCGCCAGCAGCTTGGCACAGGGGGCAGGGACAGATACGCAGTATTTT
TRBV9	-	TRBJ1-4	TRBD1	CASSVEGGGDEKLFF	TGTGCCAGCAGCGTGGAAGGGGGCGGAGATGAAAAACTGTTTTTT
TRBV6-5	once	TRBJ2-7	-	CASSSAQSVYEQYF	TGTGCCAGCAGTAGCGCCCAGTCAGTTTACGAGCAGTACTTC
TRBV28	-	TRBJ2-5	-	CASSLTQAQMETQYF	TGTGCCAGCAGCTTAACACAGGCCCAAATGGAGACCCAGTACTTC
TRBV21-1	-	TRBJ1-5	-	CASSMSDRGNQPQHF	TGTGCCAGCAGCATGTCGGACAGGGGCAATCAGCCCCAGCATTTT
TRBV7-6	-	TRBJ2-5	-	CASSGGAEETQYF	TGTGCCAGCAGCGGGGGGGCCGAAGAGACCCAGTACTTC
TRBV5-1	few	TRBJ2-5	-	CASSYTSRETQYF	TGCGCCAGCAGCTACACTAGCCGTGAGACCCAGTACTTC
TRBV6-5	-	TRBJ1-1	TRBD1	CASMGGQGGTEAFF	TGTGCCAGCATGGGGGGACAGGGGGGCACTGAAGCTTTCTTT
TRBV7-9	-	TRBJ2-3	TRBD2	CASSWSTSGITDTQYF	TGTGCCAGCAGCTGGAGCACTAGCGGGATCACAGATACGCAGTATTTT
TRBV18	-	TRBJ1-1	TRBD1	CASSRQGQMNTEAFF	TGTGCCAGCTCCCGACAGGGGCAGATGAACACTGAAGCTTTCTTT
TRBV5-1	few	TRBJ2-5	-	CASSLGADRETQYF	TGCGCCAGCAGCTTGGGGGCCGATCGTGAGACCCAGTACTTC
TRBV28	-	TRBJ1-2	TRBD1	CAIIAGTGAAGYTF	TGTGCCATTATCGCCGGGACAGGGGCTGCTGGCTACACCTTC
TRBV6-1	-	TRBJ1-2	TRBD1	CASRDREGAGYTF	TGTGCCAGCAGGGACAGGGAGGGGGCTGGCTACACCTTC
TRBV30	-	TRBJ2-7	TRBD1	CAWMGQGGGSYEQYF	TGTGCCTGGATGGGACAGGGGGGCGGTTCCTACGAGCAGTACTTC
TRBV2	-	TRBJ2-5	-	CASTPRAGMETQYF	TGTGCCAGCACCCCACGGGCCGGGATGGAGACCCAGTACTTC
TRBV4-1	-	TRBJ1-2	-	CASSHPQHLNYGYTF	TGCGCCAGCAGCCATCCCCAACACCTCAACTATGGCTACACCTTC
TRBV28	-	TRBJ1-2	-	CASGREWYRYTF	TGTGCCAGCGGGAGGGAGTGGTATCGCTACACCTTC
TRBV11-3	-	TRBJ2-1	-	CASSSGSVDSYNEQFF	TGTGCCAGCAGCTCCGGTTCCGTCGACTCCTACAATGAGCAGTTCTTC
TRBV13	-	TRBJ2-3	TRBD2	CASSPRLAGGIADTQYF	TGTGCCAGCAGCCCCCGACTAGCGGGAGGGATAGCAGATACGCAGTATTTT
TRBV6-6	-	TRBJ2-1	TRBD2	CASSPRLAGVDHEQFF	TGTGCCAGCAGTCCCCGACTAGCGGGGGTAGATCATGAGCAGTTCTTC
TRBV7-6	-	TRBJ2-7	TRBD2	CASSLRGGAAYEQYF	TGTGCCAGCAGCTTACGCGGGGGGGCCGCCTACGAGCAGTACTTC
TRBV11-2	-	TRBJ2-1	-	CASSLMGGSSYNEQFF	TGTGCCAGCAGCTTAATGGGTGGGAGCTCCTACAATGAGCAGTTCTTC
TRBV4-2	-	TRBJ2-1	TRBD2	CASSRGLARYNEQFF	TGTGCCAGCAGCCGTGGACTAGCCAGGTACAATGAGCAGTTCTTC
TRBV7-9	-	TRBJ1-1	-	CAGSGGQDTEAFF	TGTGCCGGAAGCGGGGGGCAGGACACTGAAGCTTTCTTT
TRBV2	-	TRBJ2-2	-	CASTRSGTGELFF	TGTGCCAGCACGAGGTCGGGGACCGGGGAGCTGTTTTTT